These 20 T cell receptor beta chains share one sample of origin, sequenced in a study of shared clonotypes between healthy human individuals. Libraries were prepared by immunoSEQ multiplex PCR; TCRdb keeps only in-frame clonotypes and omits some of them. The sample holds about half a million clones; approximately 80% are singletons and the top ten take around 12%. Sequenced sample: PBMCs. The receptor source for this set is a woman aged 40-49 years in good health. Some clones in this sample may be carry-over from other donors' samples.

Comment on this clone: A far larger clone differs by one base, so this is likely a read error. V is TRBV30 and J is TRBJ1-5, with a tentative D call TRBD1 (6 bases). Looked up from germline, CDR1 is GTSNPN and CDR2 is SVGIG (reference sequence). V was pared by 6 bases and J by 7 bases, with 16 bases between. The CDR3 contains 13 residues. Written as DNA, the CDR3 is TGTGCCTGTAGTAGGGGGAACGGGCAGCCCCAGCATTTT. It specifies CACSRGNGQPQHF.

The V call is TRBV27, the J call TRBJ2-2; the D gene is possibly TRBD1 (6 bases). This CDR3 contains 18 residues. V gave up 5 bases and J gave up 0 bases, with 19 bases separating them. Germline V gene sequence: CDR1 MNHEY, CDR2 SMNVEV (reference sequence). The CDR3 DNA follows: TGTGCCAGCAGTCCCACCCCCGTGGGACACCCGAACACCGGGGAGCTGTTTTTT. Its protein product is CASSPTPVGHPNTGELFF.

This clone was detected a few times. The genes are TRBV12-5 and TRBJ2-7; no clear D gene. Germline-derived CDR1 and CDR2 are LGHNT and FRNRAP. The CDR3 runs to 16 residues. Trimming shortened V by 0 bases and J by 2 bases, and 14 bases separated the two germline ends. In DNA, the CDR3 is TGTGCTAGTGGTTTGGTACGAGGTAGCCCGACCTACGAGCAGTACTTC. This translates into CASGLVRGSPTYEQYF.

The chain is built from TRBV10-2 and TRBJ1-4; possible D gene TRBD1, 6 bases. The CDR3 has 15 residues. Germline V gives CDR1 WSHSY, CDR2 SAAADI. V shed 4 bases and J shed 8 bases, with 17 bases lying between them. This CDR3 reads CASSALQGVAEKLFF. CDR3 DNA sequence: TGCGCCAGCAGTGCTTTACAGGGAGTGGCGGAAAAACTGTTTTTT.

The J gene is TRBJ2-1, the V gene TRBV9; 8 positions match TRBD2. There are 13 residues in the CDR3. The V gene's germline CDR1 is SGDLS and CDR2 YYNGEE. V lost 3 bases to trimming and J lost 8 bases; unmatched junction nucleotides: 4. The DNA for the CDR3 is TGTGCCAGCAGCGCGGGACTAGTGCATGAGCAGTTCTTC. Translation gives CASSAGLVHEQFF.

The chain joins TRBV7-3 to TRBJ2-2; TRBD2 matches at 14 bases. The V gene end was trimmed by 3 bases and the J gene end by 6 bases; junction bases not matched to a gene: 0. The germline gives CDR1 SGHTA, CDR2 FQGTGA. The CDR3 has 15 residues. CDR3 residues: CASSLGLAGAGELFF. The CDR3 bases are TGTGCCAGCAGCTTGGGACTAGCGGGGGCCGGGGAGCTGTTTTTT.

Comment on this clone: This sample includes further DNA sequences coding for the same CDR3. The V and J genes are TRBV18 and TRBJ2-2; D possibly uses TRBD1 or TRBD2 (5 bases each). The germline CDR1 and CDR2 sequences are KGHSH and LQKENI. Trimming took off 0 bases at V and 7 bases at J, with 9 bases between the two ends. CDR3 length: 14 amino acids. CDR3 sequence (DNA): TGTGCCAGCTCACCACCGGGACGAAGCGGGGAGCTGTTTTTT. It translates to CASSPPGRSGELFF.

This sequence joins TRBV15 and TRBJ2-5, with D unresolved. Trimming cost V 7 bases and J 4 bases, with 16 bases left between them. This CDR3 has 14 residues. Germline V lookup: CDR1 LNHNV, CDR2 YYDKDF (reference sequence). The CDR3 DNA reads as TGTGCCACCACCCAGAGACTTTCGGGAGAGACCCAGTACTTC. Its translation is CATTQRLSGETQYF.

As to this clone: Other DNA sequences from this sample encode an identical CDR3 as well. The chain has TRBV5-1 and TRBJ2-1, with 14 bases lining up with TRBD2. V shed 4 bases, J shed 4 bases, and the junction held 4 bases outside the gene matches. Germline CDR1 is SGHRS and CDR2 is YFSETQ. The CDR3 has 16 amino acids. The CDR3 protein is CASSPGLAGGYNEQFF. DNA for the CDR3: TGCGCCAGCAGCCCAGGACTAGCGGGAGGTTACAATGAGCAGTTCTTC. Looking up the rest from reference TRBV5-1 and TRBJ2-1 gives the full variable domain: KAGVTQTPRYLIKTRGQQVTLSCSPISGHRSVSWYQQTPGQGLQFLFEYFSETQRNKGNFPGRFSGRQFSNSRSEMNVSTLELGDSALYLCASSPGLAGGYNEQFFGPGTRLTVL.

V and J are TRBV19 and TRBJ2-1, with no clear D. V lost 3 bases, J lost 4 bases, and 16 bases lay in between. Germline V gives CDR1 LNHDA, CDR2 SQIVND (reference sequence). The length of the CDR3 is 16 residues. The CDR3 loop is CASSMGSDLLYNEQFF. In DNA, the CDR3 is TGTGCCAGTAGTATGGGGTCTGATCTCCTTTACAATGAGCAGTTCTTC.

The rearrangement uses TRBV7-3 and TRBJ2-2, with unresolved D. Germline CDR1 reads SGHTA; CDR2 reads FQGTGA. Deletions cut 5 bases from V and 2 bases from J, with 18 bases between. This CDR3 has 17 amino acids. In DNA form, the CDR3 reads TGTGCCAGCAGCCCCCGGGCGACGAAATCAAACACCGGGGAGCTGTTTTTT. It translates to CASSPRATKSNTGELFF.

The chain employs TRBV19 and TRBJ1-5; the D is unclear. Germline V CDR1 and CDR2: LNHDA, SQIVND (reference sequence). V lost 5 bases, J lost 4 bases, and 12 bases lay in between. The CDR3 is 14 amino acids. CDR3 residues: CASSETGLNQPQHF. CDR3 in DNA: TGTGCCAGTAGTGAGACCGGGCTAAATCAGCCCCAGCATTTT.

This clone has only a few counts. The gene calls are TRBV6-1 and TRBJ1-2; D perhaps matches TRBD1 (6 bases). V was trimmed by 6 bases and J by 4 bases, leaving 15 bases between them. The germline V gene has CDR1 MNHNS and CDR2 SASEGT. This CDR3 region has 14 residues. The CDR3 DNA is TGTGCCAGCAGCCCTACAGGGTCCGCCTATGGCTACACCTTC. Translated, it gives CASSPTGSAYGYTF.

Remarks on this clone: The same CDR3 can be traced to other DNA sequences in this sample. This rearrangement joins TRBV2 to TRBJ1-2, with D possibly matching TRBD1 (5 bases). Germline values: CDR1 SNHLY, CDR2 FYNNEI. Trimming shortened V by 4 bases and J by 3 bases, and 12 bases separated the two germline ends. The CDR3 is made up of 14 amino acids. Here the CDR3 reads CASSVTDYDYGYTF. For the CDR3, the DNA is TGTGCCAGCAGTGTGACAGACTACGACTATGGCTACACCTTC.

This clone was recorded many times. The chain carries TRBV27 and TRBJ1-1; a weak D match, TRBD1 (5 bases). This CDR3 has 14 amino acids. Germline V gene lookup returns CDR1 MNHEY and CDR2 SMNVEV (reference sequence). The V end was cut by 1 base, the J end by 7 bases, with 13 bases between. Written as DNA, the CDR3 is TGTGCCAGCAGTTTATTGGGGGGAGAGTTTGAAGCTTTCTTT. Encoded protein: CASSLLGGEFEAFF.

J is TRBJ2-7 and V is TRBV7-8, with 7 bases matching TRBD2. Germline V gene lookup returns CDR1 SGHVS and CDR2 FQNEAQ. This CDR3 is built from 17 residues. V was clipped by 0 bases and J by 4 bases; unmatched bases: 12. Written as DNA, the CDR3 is TGTGCCAGCAGCTTAGCCCTAGGGAGCGGGATTCTATACGAGCAGTACTTC. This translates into CASSLALGSGILYEQYF.

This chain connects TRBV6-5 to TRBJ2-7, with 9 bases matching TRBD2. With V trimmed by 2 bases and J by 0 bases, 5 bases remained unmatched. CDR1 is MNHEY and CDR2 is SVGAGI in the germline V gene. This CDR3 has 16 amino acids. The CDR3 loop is CASSYGGSGSSYEQYF. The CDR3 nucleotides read TGTGCCAGCAGTTACGGTGGTAGCGGGAGCTCCTACGAGCAGTACTTC.

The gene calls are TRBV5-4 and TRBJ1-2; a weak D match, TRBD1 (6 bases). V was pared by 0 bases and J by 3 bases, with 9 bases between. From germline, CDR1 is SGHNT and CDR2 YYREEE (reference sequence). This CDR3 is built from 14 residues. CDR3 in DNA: TGTGCCAGCAGCTTGGGGGGGCGAGACTATGGCTACACCTTC. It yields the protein CASSLGGRDYGYTF.

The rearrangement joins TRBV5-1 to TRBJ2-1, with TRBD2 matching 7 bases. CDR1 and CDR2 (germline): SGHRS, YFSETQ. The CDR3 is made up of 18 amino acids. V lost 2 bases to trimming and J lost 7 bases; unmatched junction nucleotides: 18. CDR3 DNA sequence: TGCGCCAGCAGCTTTTTTCCCTCAGCGGGGCCTTTGAGGAATGAGCAGTTCTTC. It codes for CASSFFPSAGPLRNEQFF.

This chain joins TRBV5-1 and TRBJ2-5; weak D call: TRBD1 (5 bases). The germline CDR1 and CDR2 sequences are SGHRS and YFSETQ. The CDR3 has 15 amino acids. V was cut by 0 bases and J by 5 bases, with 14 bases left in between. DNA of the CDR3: TGCGCCAGCAGCTTGGTAGGCAGGGATACGGAGACCCAGTACTTC. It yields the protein CASSLVGRDTETQYF.